This T cell receptor (beta chain) is from a study of OX40 agonist ivuxolimab in advanced cancers. Libraries were prepared by immunoSEQ multiplex PCR; TCRdb keeps only in-frame clonotypes and omits some of them. The table includes roughly 70,000 clones, 75% to 90% detected once. Remarks on this clone: The antigen is unknown.

Trimming shortened V by 0 bases and J by 1 base, and 9 bases separated the two germline ends. Germline CDR1 LNHDA, CDR2 SQIVND (reference sequence). This CDR3 has 16 amino acids. General study points: By week 6 at 0.1 to 3.0 mg/kg, blood CD4+ and CD8+ T cells had expanded clonally.

V usage is TRBV19 and J usage is TRBJ2-2; the D gene is possibly TRBD1 (5 bases). The clonotype comes from an adult with an advanced solid tumor such as melanoma, head and neck, liver or kidney cancer. The sequenced sample was CD4+ or CD8+ T cells sorted from blood, obtained in a trial of the OX40 agonist ivuxolimab. The CDR3 DNA reads TGTGCCAGTAGTATAGATAGACAGTTGAACACCGGGGAGCTGTTTTTT. It codes for CASSIDRQLNTGELFF.